Listed below are T cell receptor beta chains from one sample, sequenced in a study of OX40 agonist ivuxolimab in advanced cancers. Clones were read by immunoSEQ multiplex PCR, and TCRdb kept only the in-frame ones, dropping some. Of about 120,000 clones in the sample, approximately 90% were seen once. The source material was CD4+ or CD8+ T cells sorted from blood, sampled in a trial of the OX40 agonist ivuxolimab. These receptors all come from an adult with an advanced solid tumor such as melanoma, head and neck, liver or kidney cancer. Both conserved end residues are part of each CDR3. A D gene is named only where the DNA matches it firmly. Where a row states a size, it is once, few, many or the class of an expanded clone; other rows omit it.

j_call | clone_size | d_call | v_call | cdr3_aa | cdr3_nt
TRBJ2-7 | NA | TRBD1 | TRBV6-6 | CASSYADRGAYEQYF | TGTGCCAGCAGTTACGCGGACAGGGGGGCTTACGAGCAGTACTTC
TRBJ1-4 | NA | NA | TRBV7-2 | CASSLAPDPSEKLFF | TGTGCCAGCAGCTTAGCCCCGGACCCCAGTGAAAAACTGTTTTTT
TRBJ2-5 | NA | TRBD1 | TRBV5-4 | CASSFPGQGEETQYF | TGTGCCAGCAGCTTCCCGGGACAGGGAGAAGAGACCCAGTACTTC
TRBJ2-2 | NA | NA | TRBV7-6 | CASSLGQVTTTGELFF | TGTGCCAGCAGCTTAGGACAAGTCACCACCACCGGGGAGCTGTTTTTT
TRBJ1-5 | NA | TRBD1 | TRBV19 | CASGDRGSNQPQHF | TGTGCCAGTGGCGACAGGGGGTCAAATCAGCCCCAGCATTTT
TRBJ2-3 | NA | TRBD2 | TRBV28 | CASSRLAGGRRDTQYF | TGTGCCAGCAGCCGACTAGCGGGGGGGCGACGAGATACGCAGTATTTT
TRBJ2-3 | NA | TRBD1 | TRBV19 | CASSGRTGGSDTQYF | TGTGCCAGTAGTGGGCGGACAGGGGGCTCAGATACGCAGTATTTT
TRBJ2-2 | NA | NA | TRBV6-6 | CASPPGPANTGELFF | TGTGCCAGCCCGCCCGGGCCAGCGAACACCGGGGAGCTGTTTTTT
TRBJ1-6 | few | NA | TRBV6-5 | CASSPNGAPLHF | TGTGCCAGCAGCCCAAACGGGGCACCCCTCCACTTT
TRBJ2-7 | NA | TRBD1 | TRBV11-2 | CASSLSGGQAYEQYF | TGTGCCAGCAGCTTAAGTGGGGGACAGGCCTACGAGCAGTACTTC
TRBJ1-2 | NA | NA | TRBV7-8 | CASSLAGTLEPYGYTF | TGTGCCAGCAGCTTGGCCGGGACCTTGGAGCCATATGGCTACACCTTC
TRBJ1-4 | NA | TRBD1 | TRBV15 | CATSRRRGQKYEKLFF | TGTGCCACCAGCAGAAGACGGGGACAGAAATATGAAAAACTGTTTTTT
TRBJ1-6 | once | TRBD1 | TRBV6-5 | CASSYSEGARSPLHF | TGTGCCAGCAGTTACTCGGAGGGGGCGCGTTCACCCCTCCACTTT
TRBJ1-1 | few | TRBD1 | TRBV5-1 | CASSLAGTGGTEAFF | TGCGCCAGCAGCTTGGCCGGGACAGGGGGCACTGAAGCTTTCTTT
TRBJ1-1 | NA | NA | TRBV28 | CASSSTGLSTEAFF | TGTGCCAGCAGTTCCACAGGGTTGAGCACTGAAGCTTTCTTT
TRBJ1-3 | NA | NA | TRBV5-4 | CASTRGSGNTIYF | TGTGCCAGCACCCGGGGCTCTGGAAACACCATATATTTT
TRBJ1-2 | NA | TRBD1 | TRBV6-6 | CASRRDRGGYGYTF | TGTGCCAGCAGAAGGGACAGGGGAGGATATGGCTACACCTTC
TRBJ2-3 | NA | NA | TRBV6-1 | CASRSRALLDTQYF | TGTGCCAGCAGGTCCCGGGCTCTTCTAGATACGCAGTATTTT
TRBJ1-5 | NA | NA | TRBV5-6 | CASSGGVPNQPQHF | TGTGCCAGCAGCGGGGGGGTACCAAATCAGCCCCAGCATTTT
TRBJ2-1 | NA | TRBD1 | TRBV29-1 | CSAYRGLYNEQFF | TGCAGCGCCTACAGGGGGCTCTACAATGAGCAGTTCTTC
TRBJ1-5 | NA | TRBD1 | TRBV9 | CASSASDRVPQPQHF | TGTGCCAGCAGCGCCTCTGACAGGGTGCCTCAGCCCCAGCATTTT
TRBJ2-7 | NA | NA | TRBV28 | CASSSQSYSYEQYF | TGTGCCAGCAGTTCACAGAGCTACTCCTACGAGCAGTACTTC
TRBJ2-3 | NA | NA | TRBV4-1 | CASSQDTQARGYF | TGCGCCAGCAGCCAAGATACACAGGCCCGGGGGTATTTT
TRBJ2-1 | NA | NA | TRBV5-1 | CASSVGGGNEQFF | TGCGCCAGCAGCGTCGGGGGCGGGAATGAGCAGTTCTTC
TRBJ2-1 | NA | TRBD2 | TRBV7-9 | CASSPRTSGSSYNEQFF | TGTGCCAGCAGCCCCCGGACTAGCGGTTCCTCCTACAATGAGCAGTTCTTC
TRBJ2-3 | NA | TRBD1 | TRBV6-1 | CASRRGTGPTDTQYF | TGTGCCAGCAGGAGAGGGACAGGACCAACAGATACGCAGTATTTT
TRBJ1-5 | NA | NA | TRBV23-1 | CASNQNYSNQPQHF | TGCGCCAGCAACCAGAACTATAGCAATCAGCCCCAGCATTTT
TRBJ2-1 | NA | TRBD2 | TRBV10-3 | CAINSGSGGAVDEQFF | TGTGCCATCAACAGTGGCAGCGGGGGGGCGGTGGATGAGCAGTTCTTC
TRBJ2-4 | NA | TRBD2 | TRBV28 | CASSAASGGAGGIQYF | TGTGCCAGCAGTGCGGCTAGCGGGGGGGCCGGTGGCATTCAGTACTTC
TRBJ1-5 | NA | NA | TRBV27 | CASSAQGSNQPQHF | TGTGCCAGCAGTGCACAGGGAAGCAATCAGCCCCAGCATTTT
TRBJ2-3 | NA | NA | TRBV14 | CASSLSTGFTDTQYF | TGTGCCAGCAGCCTTTCGACAGGTTTCACAGATACGCAGTATTTT
TRBJ1-6 | NA | NA | TRBV15 | CATSRERDSPLHF | TGTGCCACCAGCAGAGAAAGGGATTCACCCCTCCACTTT
TRBJ2-7 | NA | NA | TRBV7-9 | CASSLQAALRAQYF | TGTGCCAGCAGCTTGCAGGCGGCCTTACGAGCGCAGTACTTC
TRBJ2-4 | NA | NA | TRBV30 | CAWSPLGWNIQYF | TGTGCCTGGAGTCCCCTCGGCTGGAACATTCAGTACTTC
TRBJ1-5 | NA | NA | TRBV7-2 | CASSRYDQPQHF | TGTGCCAGCAGTCGATACGATCAGCCCCAGCATTTT
TRBJ1-1 | NA | TRBD1 | TRBV7-2 | CASSFIGQGGTEAFF | TGTGCCAGCAGCTTCATCGGACAGGGTGGTACTGAAGCTTTCTTT
TRBJ1-5 | once | NA | TRBV7-2 | CASSLAGRESQPQHF | TGTGCCAGCAGCTTAGCGGGCAGGGAGAGTCAGCCCCAGCATTTT
TRBJ1-5 | once | TRBD1 | TRBV4-3 | CASSQQGDQPQHF | TGCGCCAGCAGCCAACAGGGGGATCAGCCCCAGCATTTT
TRBJ2-7 | NA | NA | TRBV5-1 | CASSSEGYEQYF | TGCGCCAGCAGCTCCGAGGGTTACGAGCAGTACTTC
TRBJ2-3 | NA | NA | TRBV20-1 | CSPLEAQYF | TGCAGCCCCTTGGAGGCGCAGTATTTT
TRBJ2-7 | NA | NA | TRBV5-1 | CASSPGWGGRTYEQYF | TGCGCCAGCAGCCCCGGCTGGGGTGGCCGAACCTACGAGCAGTACTTC
TRBJ1-5 | NA | TRBD1 | TRBV30 | CAWSVWGTGGNQPQHF | TGTGCCTGGAGTGTATGGGGGACAGGGGGAAATCAGCCCCAGCATTTT
TRBJ2-2 | NA | NA | TRBV11-2 | CASSLEVREVGGTGELFF | TGTGCCAGCAGCTTAGAAGTGAGGGAGGTAGGGGGAACCGGGGAGCTGTTTTTT
TRBJ2-5 | NA | NA | TRBV19 | CASSPGAKATQYF | TGTGCCAGTAGTCCGGGGGCCAAAGCGACCCAGTACTTC
TRBJ2-3 | NA | NA | TRBV27 | CASRMMGWLVTDTQYF | TGTGCCAGCAGAATGATGGGGTGGCTAGTCACAGATACGCAGTATTTT
TRBJ2-7 | NA | TRBD2 | TRBV6-1 | CASSTSDSLDYEQYF | TGTGCCAGCAGTACTAGCGACAGCCTAGACTACGAGCAGTACTTC
TRBJ2-1 | NA | NA | TRBV5-6 | CASSFQGTPYNEQFF | TGTGCCAGCAGCTTTCAAGGGACACCCTACAATGAGCAGTTCTTC
TRBJ2-7 | NA | NA | TRBV6-6 | CASSYSAGSAIEQYF | TGTGCCAGCAGTTACTCCGCCGGCTCAGCTATCGAGCAGTACTTC
TRBJ1-4 | NA | NA | TRBV5-6 | CASSQRGHGEKLFF | TGTGCCAGCAGCCAACGGGGCCACGGGGAAAAACTGTTTTTT
TRBJ2-7 | NA | TRBD2 | TRBV7-2 | CASSLGTSGPPHEQYF | TGTGCCAGCAGCTTAGGGACTAGCGGACCCCCCCACGAGCAGTACTTC
TRBJ2-7 | few | NA | TRBV19 | CASSLDSAVEQYF | TGTGCCAGTAGTCTTGACAGCGCCGTCGAGCAGTACTTC
TRBJ2-1 | NA | NA | TRBV9 | CASSIRPYNEQFF | TGTGCCAGCAGCATTAGACCCTACAATGAGCAGTTCTTC
TRBJ2-7 | NA | NA | TRBV7-6 | CASGMVGVDYEQYF | TGTGCCAGCGGAATGGTGGGGGTGGACTACGAGCAGTACTTC
TRBJ2-5 | NA | TRBD2 | TRBV25-1 | CASSGPPGSGGAWETQYF | TGTGCCAGCAGTGGCCCTCCCGGAAGCGGGGGGGCCTGGGAGACCCAGTACTTC
TRBJ1-2 | few | TRBD1 | TRBV5-6 | CASSLTGGGYTF | TGTGCCAGCAGCTTGACAGGGGGTGGCTACACCTTC
TRBJ1-1 | NA | NA | TRBV7-9 | CASSLDVGRNTEAFF | TGTGCCAGCAGTTTAGACGTGGGACGGAACACTGAAGCTTTCTTT
TRBJ1-1 | NA | TRBD1 | TRBV30 | CAWRSGQGFSEAFF | TGTGCCTGGAGGTCGGGACAGGGGTTCTCTGAAGCTTTCTTT
TRBJ2-7 | once | TRBD1 | TRBV4-3 | CASSHSTGSYEQYF | TGCGCCAGCAGCCACTCGACAGGGTCCTACGAGCAGTACTTC
TRBJ2-1 | NA | NA | TRBV19 | CASRRQGWDNEQFF | TGTGCCAGTAGGCGGCAGGGTTGGGACAATGAGCAGTTCTTC
TRBJ2-2 | NA | NA | TRBV30 | CAWSVRLARETGELFF | TGTGCCTGGAGTGTACGGTTGGCGCGAGAGACCGGGGAGCTGTTTTTT